The 21 T cell receptor beta chains listed next were all sequenced from one sample in a study of graft-versus-host responses after intestinal transplantation. TCRdb's table, derived via immunoSEQ multiplex PCR, lists solely in-frame clones and lacks some. The sample has 9,500 to 13,000 clones, 90% to 95% seen once. Source: PBMCs, taken roughly 64 days after transplant. The receptors were gathered from a human patient who received an intestinal transplant, so some T cells may come from the graft donor.

The CDR3: CASDRGPLGDEQYF. The DNA for the CDR3 is TGTGCCAGCGACAGGGGTCCCCTCGGTGACGAGCAGTACTTC. This sequence joins TRBV9 and TRBJ2-5; 8 nucleotides agree with TRBD1. The J call may be faulty, since TRBJ2-7 better matches the DNA end. Germline loops: CDR1 SGDLS, CDR2 YYNGEE. The CDR3 spans 14 residues.

CDR3 in amino acids: CASTPLISRYNEQFF. Here the CDR3 DNA reads TGTGCCAGTACTCCTCTGATTAGCCGTTACAATGAGCAGTTCTTC. The chain is built from TRBV19 and TRBJ2-1; the D is unclear. V lost 7 bases to trimming and J lost 4 bases, with 17 bases between them. This CDR3 spans 15 amino acids. Germline V gives CDR1 LNHDA, CDR2 SQIVND (reference sequence).

The rearrangement joins TRBV25-1 to TRBJ2-3, with D hard to call. Germline CDR1 is MGHDK and CDR2 is SYGVNS. Trimming pared 5 bases from V and 1 base from J, leaving 19 bases between. This CDR3 has 17 amino acids. DNA of the CDR3: TGTGCCAGCAGTTCCCCTTATGGCCCATTCCGCACAGATACGCAGTATTTT. It translates to CASSSPYGPFRTDTQYF.

This clone was picked up one time. The chain has TRBV6-5 and TRBJ2-7; 8 bases line up with TRBD1. With V trimmed by 6 bases and J by 2 bases, 9 bases remained unmatched. The germline gives CDR1 MNHEY, CDR2 SVGAGI. The CDR3 loop spans 15 amino acids. CDR3 loop: CASSHDRGLTYEQYF. The CDR3 region has the DNA TGTGCCAGCAGCCACGACAGGGGCCTAACCTACGAGCAGTACTTC.

The CDR3 region is CASSLGENEQFF. The CDR3 DNA is TGTGCCAGCAGTCTAGGTGAAAATGAGCAGTTCTTC. The chain uses TRBV28 and TRBJ2-1; D is unresolved. Germline V CDR1 and CDR2: MDHEN, SYDVKM. V was clipped by 5 bases and J by 7 bases, with 9 bases between them. CDR3 length: 12 residues.

V usage is TRBV6-4 and J usage is TRBJ2-2, with D tentatively TRBD1 (5 bases). Germline loops: CDR1 MRHNA, CDR2 SNTAGT. This CDR3 contains 13 residues. Trimming removed 3 bases from V and 3 bases from J, with 5 bases in between. The CDR3 spells CASSEGDTGELFF. CDR3 coding DNA: TGTGCCAGCAGTGAAGGGGACACCGGGGAGCTGTTTTTT.

The chain is built from TRBV28 and TRBJ2-5; 7 positions agree with TRBD1. Germline CDR1 MDHEN, CDR2 SYDVKM. The CDR3 consists of 15 residues. Trimming at V came to 5 bases and at J to 1 base, leaving 7 bases not matched to a gene. The DNA of the CDR3 is TGTGCCAGCAGTAAAACAGGGGCGCCCCAAGAGACCCAGTACTTC. It codes for CASSKTGAPQETQYF.

The V gene is TRBV9, the J gene TRBJ1-1; D is unclear. V gave up 4 bases and J gave up 8 bases, with 18 bases separating them. Germline V gives CDR1 SGDLS, CDR2 YYNGEE. This CDR3 is built from 14 residues. This CDR3 is CASSPASAPLEAFF. The CDR3 coding sequence is TGTGCCAGCAGCCCAGCATCGGCGCCATTGGAAGCTTTCTTT.

The table lists this clone with a few counts. The V and J genes are TRBV6-4 and TRBJ2-1; 9 bases match TRBD2. Germline values: CDR1 MRHNA, CDR2 SNTAGT. The CDR3 loop spans 15 amino acids. J was trimmed by 4 bases and V by 6 bases; bases with no gene match: 7. CDR3 sequence reads: CASSLLAGGYNEQFF. The CDR3 DNA follows: TGTGCCAGCAGCCTCCTTGCGGGAGGGTACAATGAGCAGTTCTTC.

This chain's CDR3 is CASSKGLDTGELFF. In DNA form, the CDR3 reads TGTGCCAGCAGCAAGGGACTAGACACCGGGGAGCTGTTTTTT. The chain recombines TRBV5-4 with TRBJ2-2; 8 nucleotides align to TRBD2. The CDR3 runs 14 residues. Germline loops: CDR1 SGHNT, CDR2 YYREEE (reference sequence). The V and J ends lost 4 bases and 3 bases, in that order; junction bases with no gene match: 2.

This clone showed up just a few times. This rearrangement joins TRBV5-4 to TRBJ2-1; TRBD1 agrees at 10 bases. Trimming at V came to 0 bases and at J to 14 bases, leaving 11 bases not matched to a gene. The CDR3 contains 15 residues. Germline CDR1 SGHNT, CDR2 YYREEE (reference sequence). In nucleotides, the CDR3 is TGTGCCAGCAGCTTGGGGACAGGGGGTGATGACGGCAAGTTCTTC. This sequence encodes CASSLGTGGDDGKFF.

The V and J genes are TRBV2 and TRBJ2-7; D might be TRBD1 or TRBD2, each matching 5 bases. CDR3 length equals 14 residues. Germline CDR1 SNHLY, CDR2 FYNNEI. V lost 8 bases to trimming and J lost 0 bases, with 14 bases between them. Here the CDR3 DNA reads TGTGCCAGCGGTTCGGGGCGAATCTCCTACGAGCAGTACTTC. Protein product: CASGSGRISYEQYF.

V gene TRBV30 combines with J gene TRBJ1-5, with D perhaps matching TRBD1 (5 bases). CDR1 and CDR2 from the germline V gene are GTSNPN and SVGIG (reference sequence). V lost 2 bases and J lost 11, with 22 bases in between. The CDR3 sequence is 15 residues long. The CDR3 reads CAWSTRDSEIRAQHF. The CDR3 DNA reads as TGTGCCTGGAGTACACGGGACTCCGAAATCCGAGCCCAGCATTTT.

This sequence joins TRBV7-2 and TRBJ2-6; D remains unclear. The V gene's germline CDR1 is SGHTA and CDR2 FQGNSA. Trimming cost V 3 bases and J 5 bases, with 23 bases left between them. There are 19 residues in the CDR3. The CDR3 DNA sequence: TGTGCCAGCAGCTTCGAGCACAGAAGACGACAAAGTCGGGCCAACGTCCTGACTTTC. Its protein product is CASSFEHRRRQSRANVLTF. The full variable domain, completed using reference TRBV7-2 and TRBJ2-6, is GAGVSQSPSNKVTEKGKDVELRCDPISGHTALYWYRQSLGQGLEFLIYFQGNSAPDKSGLPSDRFSAERTGGSVSTLTIQRTQQEDSAVYLCASSFEHRRRQSRANVLTFGAGSRLTVL.

This clone has only a few counts. The rearrangement links TRBV5-1 to TRBJ1-5; the D gene is possibly TRBD1 (5 bases). CDR1 and CDR2 from the germline V gene are SGHRS and YFSETQ. The CDR3 loop spans 15 amino acids. V was clipped by 4 bases and J by 4 bases, with 15 bases between them. The CDR3: CASSPWGGDNQPQHF. CDR3 in DNA: TGCGCCAGCAGCCCCTGGGGAGGGGATAATCAGCCCCAGCATTTT.

This rearrangement joins TRBV19 to TRBJ2-1; 8 nucleotides line up with TRBD2. CDR1 is LNHDA and CDR2 is SQIVND in the germline V gene (reference sequence). The CDR3 has 17 residues. V was clipped by 5 bases and J by 1 base; unmatched bases: 10. CDR3 nucleotide sequence: TGTGCCAGTAGTGCCCATGCGCTAGCGGGTTCCTACAATGAGCAGTTCTTC. Its protein product is CASSAHALAGSYNEQFF.

This rearrangement joins TRBV30 to TRBJ1-5, with 7 bases that match TRBD1. CDR1 and CDR2 from the germline V gene are GTSNPN and SVGIG (reference sequence). J was trimmed by 4 bases and V by 0 bases; bases with no gene match: 3. This CDR3 has 14 residues. The CDR3: CAWSVLQGNQPQHF. The CDR3 nucleotides are TGTGCCTGGAGTGTACTACAGGGGAATCAGCCCCAGCATTTT. The whole variable domain, filled in from reference TRBV30 and TRBJ1-5, reads SQTIHQWPATLVQPVGSPLSLECTVEGTSNPNLYWYRQAAGRGLQLLFYSVGIGQISSEVPQNLSASRPQDRQFILSSKKLLLSDSGFYLCAWSVLQGNQPQHFGDGTRLSIL.

The J gene is TRBJ2-1, the V gene TRBV11-2; TRBD2 matches at 8 bases. Germline lookup yields CDR1 SGHAT and CDR2 FQNNGV. The CDR3 runs to 15 residues. The V gene end was trimmed by 4 bases and the J gene end by 3 bases; junction bases not matched to a gene: 5. In DNA form, the CDR3 reads TGTGCCAGCAGCTCTCTAGCGGGCCGCTACAATGAGCAGTTCTTC. It translates to CASSSLAGRYNEQFF.

CDR3 loop: CASRLEGSYNEQFF. The CDR3 bases are TGTGCCAGCAGGCTTGAAGGTTCGTACAATGAGCAGTTCTTC. V gene TRBV27 combines with J gene TRBJ2-1; D remains ambiguous. V gave up 6 bases and J gave up 4 bases, with 13 bases separating them. The V gene's germline CDR1 is MNHEY and CDR2 SMNVEV (reference sequence). The CDR3 totals 14 residues.

The CDR3 here is CASSEGLSYEQYF. The DNA for the CDR3 is TGTGCCAGTAGCGAGGGACTAAGCTACGAGCAGTACTTC. The chain joins TRBV19 to TRBJ2-7; 7 nucleotides line up with TRBD2. The CDR3 contains 13 residues. Trimming took 6 bases from V and 3 from J; bases not matched to a gene: 5. Germline CDR1 LNHDA, CDR2 SQIVND (reference sequence).

CDR3 loop: CASSISSGGTDTQYF. The CDR3 DNA reads TGTGCCAGTAGTATCTCTAGCGGGGGCACAGATACGCAGTATTTT. The chain carries TRBV19 and TRBJ2-3; 9 bases are a match to TRBD2. With V trimmed by 3 bases and J by 1 base, 2 bases remained unmatched. The CDR3 runs 15 residues. Germline V gene sequence: CDR1 LNHDA, CDR2 SQIVND (reference sequence).